The sequence of this T cell receptor (beta chain) was determined in a study of shared clonotypes between healthy human individuals. Turning to the study itself: Per donor, CD8 memory used one plate, CD8 naive used two, CD4 memory used three and CD4 naive used three.

Looked up from germline, CDR1 is GTSNPN and CDR2 is SVGIG (reference sequence). The CDR3 has 15 residues. V lost 3 bases to trimming and J lost 1 base, with 15 bases between them. The authors' processing: Filtering of immunoSEQ junctional sequences could not match full-length read filtering. The assay was immunoSEQ multiplex PCR, and TCRdb's table has in-frame clones only and misses some. That table is the source of V, J and clone size, and D and trimming were worked out from the DNA. The sample lists 2 million to 2.5 million clones; 80% to 95% were seen once. The receptor comes from a man aged 18 to 35 in good health. Some clones in this sample may be carry-over from other donors' samples. What was sequenced was naive CD4+ T cells from PBMCs. Noted subset: CD45RA+ positively selected. This chain connects TRBV30 to TRBJ1-1, with D maybe TRBD1 (6 bases). The chain's CDR3 is CAWRLGGGKNTEAFF. The CDR3 DNA is TGTGCCTGGAGGCTGGGAGGGGGAAAGAACACTGAAGCTTTCTTT.